Listed here are 4 T cell receptor beta chains from one sample, sequenced in a study of blood T cell repertoires in COVID-19. Repertoires were generated with immunoSEQ multiplex PCR, while TCRdb's copy carries only in-frame clones and drops some. The repertoire includes hundreds of thousands of clones, 80% to 95% of them detected once, and 0.82% sits in the top ten. Sequenced input: peripheral blood. All receptors come from a man in his 60s with COVID-19, enrolled during active disease.

The V and J genes are TRBV7-9 and TRBJ2-5; maybe TRBD2 (6 bases). This CDR3 spans 14 amino acids. The germline CDR1 and CDR2 sequences are SEHNR and FQNEAQ (reference sequence). Trimming took 0 bases from V and 5 from J, leaving 10 bases between them. The CDR3 sequence is CASSLAGGTETQYF. The CDR3 DNA follows: TGTGCCAGCAGCTTAGCTGGGGGGACTGAGACCCAGTACTTC.

The rearrangement uses TRBV7-2 and TRBJ2-1; perhaps TRBD2 as D (6 bases). CDR1 SGHTA and CDR2 FQGNSA come from the germline V gene. With 1 base removed from V and 0 bases from J, the gap between germline ends came to 10 bases. The CDR3 runs to 16 residues. The CDR3 DNA follows: TGTGCCAGCAGCTTAGGCGGCGGGATCTCCTACAATGAGCAGTTCTTC. This translates into CASSLGGGISYNEQFF.

The chain combines TRBV29-1 with TRBJ1-1; no definite D call. The germline V and J ends were trimmed by 4 bases and 0 bases, with 9 bases remaining between them. This CDR3 has 13 residues. CDR1 and CDR2 (germline): SQVTM, ANQGSEA. The CDR3 region is CSVGGRMNTEAFF. CDR3 bases: TGCAGCGTTGGAGGCAGAATGAACACTGAAGCTTTCTTT.

The genes are TRBV5-4 and TRBJ1-1; 7 bases line up with TRBD1. The CDR3 loop spans 15 amino acids. Germline loops: CDR1 SGHNT, CDR2 YYREEE (reference sequence). With 4 bases clipped from V and 4 bases from J, the junction kept 10 bases outside the gene matches. CDR3 loop: CASSPREGAVTEAFF. Here the CDR3 DNA reads TGTGCCAGCAGCCCCCGGGAGGGGGCGGTCACTGAAGCTTTCTTT.